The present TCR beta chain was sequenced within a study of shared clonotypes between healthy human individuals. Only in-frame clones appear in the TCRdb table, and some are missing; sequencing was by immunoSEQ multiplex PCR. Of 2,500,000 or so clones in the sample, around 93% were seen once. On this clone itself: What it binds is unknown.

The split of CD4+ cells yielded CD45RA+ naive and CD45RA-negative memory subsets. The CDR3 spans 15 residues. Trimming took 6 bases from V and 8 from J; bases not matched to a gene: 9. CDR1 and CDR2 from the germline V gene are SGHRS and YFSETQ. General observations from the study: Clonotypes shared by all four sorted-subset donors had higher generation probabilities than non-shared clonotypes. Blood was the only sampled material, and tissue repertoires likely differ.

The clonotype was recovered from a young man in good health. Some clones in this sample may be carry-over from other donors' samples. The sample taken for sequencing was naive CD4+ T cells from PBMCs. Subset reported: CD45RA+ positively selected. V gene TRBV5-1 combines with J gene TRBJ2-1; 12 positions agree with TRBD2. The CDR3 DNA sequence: TGCGCCAGCACGCTAGCGGGAGGGCCATCCGATGAGCAGTTCTTC. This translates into CASTLAGGPSDEQFF.